The 17 T cell receptor beta chains listed next were all sequenced from one sample in a study. TCRdb ran MiXCR on the RT-PCR reads and lists one entry per CDR3 protein. The sample yields about 680,000 distinct CDR3 sequences, 11% to 15% seen once. Input material: memory CD4+ T cells from blood. These receptors came from a female donor in good health, serving as a healthy control.

This clonotype was counted a few times. The chain joins TRBV12-3 or TRBV12-4 to TRBJ1-1; 8 bases align to TRBD1. J gave up 0 bases and V 7 bases, and 4 bases lay outside the gene matches. This CDR3 is 14 amino acids long. For the CDR3, the DNA is TGTGCCAGCACGGAGGGACAGGTGAACACTGAAGCTTTCTTT. Encoded protein: CASTEGQVNTEAFF.

The table lists this clonotype with a few counts. The genes are TRBV20-1 and TRBJ2-6; TRBD1 aligns across 9 bases. Germline CDR1 and CDR2: DFQATT and SNEGSKA (reference sequence). V shed 4 bases and J 2 bases; nucleotides not matched to a gene: 3. The CDR3 is 15 residues long. CDR3 DNA sequence: TGCAGTGCTACCCGGACAGGGGCTGGGGCCAACGTCCTGACTTTC. Translating gives CSATRTGAGANVLTF.

Only a few counts were recorded for this clonotype. This chain links TRBV10-3 with TRBJ1-5, with D possibly TRBD1 on 6 matching bases. Germline V gene lookup returns CDR1 ENHRY and CDR2 SYGVKD. Trimming cost V 6 bases and J 4 bases, with 13 bases left between them. The CDR3 extends over 14 amino acids. In nucleotides, the CDR3 is TGTGCCATCAGCTCACAGGGAGTGAATCAGCCCCAGCATTTT. Protein sequence: CAISSQGVNQPQHF.

This clonotype was seen repeatedly, ten times or more. This chain links TRBV12-3 or TRBV12-4 with TRBJ1-2; weak D call: TRBD1 (5 bases). CDR3 length: 15 residues. Trimming removed 7 bases at V and 6 bases at J, with 21 bases between. Here the CDR3 DNA reads TGTGCCAGCACCCTAGCTGGGGCATGGAGGGATGGCTACACCTTC. Its protein is CASTLAGAWRDGYTF.

V gene TRBV6-5 combines with J gene TRBJ1-1; D remains ambiguous. In germline, CDR1 is MNHEY, CDR2 SVGAGI. Trimming stripped 0 bases from V and 3 bases from J, with 8 bases between. CDR3 length equals 14 residues. CDR3 loop: CASSYSSGDTEAFF. In DNA, the CDR3 is TGTGCCAGCAGTTACTCGTCTGGTGACACTGAAGCTTTCTTT.

Ten or more counts support this clonotype. This chain connects TRBV4-1 to TRBJ2-3; 11 bases align to TRBD2. V lost 5 bases, J lost 1 base, and 5 bases stayed unmatched. The CDR3 spans 16 residues. Germline CDR1 and CDR2: MGHRA and YSYEKL. The CDR3 nucleotides read TGCGCCAGCAGCGGACAACTAGCGGGGGGCACAGATACGCAGTATTTT. Amino acids: CASSGQLAGGTDTQYF.

The chain uses TRBV5-1 and TRBJ2-7; 11 bases are a match to TRBD1. J was trimmed by 2 bases and V by 4 bases; bases with no gene match: 11. CDR3 length equals 17 residues. Per the germline V gene, CDR1 is SGHRS and CDR2 is YFSETQ. The CDR3: CASSDRDRGFGTYEQYF. The CDR3 DNA reads as TGCGCCAGCAGCGACCGGGACAGGGGGTTTGGAACCTACGAGCAGTACTTC.

This clonotype was seen ten or more times. This chain joins TRBV4-2 and TRBJ2-1; tentative D call: TRBD2 (5 bases). Trimming shortened V by 8 bases and J by 10 bases, and 18 bases separated the two germline ends. The V gene's germline CDR1 is LGHNA and CDR2 YNFKEQ. The CDR3 covers 13 residues. The CDR3 DNA reads as TGTGCCAGCTCGAGTCGGGTGGAGGACGAGCAGTTCTTC. Residues: CASSSRVEDEQFF.

This chain joins TRBV10-3 and TRBJ1-6; 8 bases are shared with TRBD1. V gave up 3 bases and J gave up 6 bases; unmatched junction bases: 1. Germline CDR1 is ENHRY and CDR2 is SYGVKD. The CDR3 has 14 amino acids. The CDR3 here is CAISDGQGNSPLHF. CDR3 nucleotide sequence: TGTGCCATCAGTGACGGACAGGGTAATTCACCCCTCCACTTT.

This clonotype was recorded many times. The V call is TRBV10-3, the J call TRBJ2-5, with D perhaps TRBD1 (5 bases). CDR1 and CDR2 from the germline V gene are ENHRY and SYGVKD. The CDR3 consists of 13 residues. Trimming left V 10 bases short and J 5 bases short, with 17 bases between. The CDR3 DNA reads as TGTGCCACTCAAAGTGGGGCCGGGGAGACCCAGTACTTC. Translation: CATQSGAGETQYF.

This clonotype was recorded a few times. The V gene is TRBV5-1, the J gene TRBJ2-7, with 7 nucleotides matching TRBD2. The V and J ends lost 0 bases and 0 bases, in that order; junction bases with no gene match: 18. Germline CDR1 reads SGHRS; CDR2 reads YFSETQ. The CDR3 covers 20 residues. CDR3 bases: TGCGCCAGCAGCTTGGAGAGCGGGCGCTGGCTAGCGGTTAGCTCCTACGAGCAGTACTTC. Its protein is CASSLESGRWLAVSSYEQYF.

This clonotype occurred many times. V usage is TRBV20-1 and J usage is TRBJ2-7; D remains ambiguous. The CDR3 runs to 13 residues. V was clipped by 6 bases and J by 1 base, with 13 bases between them. The V gene's germline CDR1 is DFQATT and CDR2 SNEGSKA (reference sequence). For the CDR3, the DNA is TGCAGTGCCTTAAAGGGTCAATCCTACGAGCAGTACTTC. This codes for CSALKGQSYEQYF.

The chain couples TRBV7-9 to TRBJ2-4, with a possible D match to TRBD2 (5 bases). The CDR3 extends over 13 amino acids. Germline values: CDR1 SEHNR, CDR2 FQNEAQ (reference sequence). V was pared by 6 bases and J by 8 bases, with 14 bases between. CDR3: CASSYRPEDIQYF. The CDR3, as DNA: TGTGCCAGCAGTTACCGCCCGGAGGACATTCAGTACTTC.

This clonotype was found many times. The V gene is TRBV4-3, the J gene TRBJ2-3; D unresolved. V gave up 2 bases and J gave up 1 base, with 13 bases separating them. Germline CDR1 LGHNA, CDR2 YSLEER. The CDR3 spans 16 residues. CDR3 sequence (DNA): TGCGCCAGCAGCCAACGGTTGTTGGACCGCACAGATACGCAGTATTTT. Its translation is CASSQRLLDRTDTQYF.

This clonotype was seen only a few times. This chain uses TRBV6-2 or TRBV6-3 with TRBJ2-1, with TRBD2 identical over 8 bases. This CDR3 has 15 residues. Germline trimming cut 6 bases from V and 9 bases from J; bases unmatched to any gene: 13. The germline V gene has CDR1 MNHEY and CDR2 SVGEGT. In DNA form, the CDR3 reads TGTGCCAGCAGCCGAAGCGGGGGCCTTCTAAGTGAGCAGTTCTTC. It yields the protein CASSRSGGLLSEQFF.

The V and J genes are TRBV5-1 and TRBJ2-7, with TRBD1 matching over 7 bases. The germline V gene has CDR1 SGHRS and CDR2 YFSETQ. The CDR3 spans 14 residues. The V segment lost 1 base and the J segment 7 bases; nucleotides outside the gene matches: 8. CDR3 bases: TGCGCCAGCAGCTTGTACCCGGGACAGTATGAGCAGTACTTC. Translation gives CASSLYPGQYEQYF.

This chain uses TRBV24-1 with TRBJ1-5; possible D gene TRBD1, 5 bases. The V end was cut by 9 bases, the J end by 8 bases, with 16 bases between. Germline CDR1 reads KGHDR; CDR2 reads SFDVKD. The CDR3 contains 13 residues. CDR3: CATHKDSSEPQHF. The CDR3 DNA reads TGTGCCACCCACAAAGACAGTTCAGAGCCCCAGCATTTT.